This TCR beta chain was documented in a study of blood T cell repertoires in COVID-19 (dated by TCRdb to between 2020 and 2021). For the study in its entirety: Samples covering the acute and convalescent phases of COVID-19 were provided by collaborators in the United States, Italy and Spain. The prospective study material was composed of cDNA or gDNA derived from T cells, B-cell-depleted T cells, or PBMCs. Nearly every sample came with metadata listing a de-identified subject ID, COVID-19 status, age in years and sex. Where available, HLA class I and class II types were obtained from metadata supplied by the sample provider rather than from assay-based typing. A freely available public database, intended as a resource for researchers studying the immune response to SARS-CoV-2, is where the repertoires were released. Subjects who had been exposed to COVID-19, were actively infected with it, or had recovered from it provided the deeply sampled blood TCRbeta repertoires that made up the dataset. The samples were drawn from two sources: the first 160 participants of the ongoing ImmuneRACE study, and 950 to 1,500 subjects contributed by 6 global collaborators. What the study reported, not specific to this receptor: Clinical and demographic metadata were provided uncurated, with the amount varying by source and participant.

The collaborating institutions used their own protocols to collect whole blood in K2EDTA tubes. For TCRbeta analysis, collaborators shipped samples as frozen whole blood, isolated PBMCs, or DNA extracted from either of those sample types. TCRbeta CDR3 regions were amplified from genomic DNA by means of the immunoSEQ Assay, a bias-controlled multiplex PCR. Processing in the source paper ran as follows. The number of nucleated cells in each sample was estimated from the amplification of reference gene primers within the assay. To quantify the absolute abundance of each unique TCRbeta CDR3 rearrangement, sequence reads were collapsed and filtered. For each sample, productive Simpson clonality was calculated as the square root of Simpson's diversity index over productive rearrangements. TCRdb re-hosts the immuneACCESS table, in-frame sequences only. Its copies lack some clones; in the studies checked, an unresolved V gene accounts for under half of them, and the cause for the rest is not known. The D gene and trimming were derived from the DNA, and the V and J assignments and clone size from that table. Across this sample there are about 250,000 clones, with about four fifths seen only once. The ten top clones hold about 9% of the sample.

Turning to this clone: There is no known antigen for this receptor. Per-base qualities were not stored, and no clone one base away is much larger.

Material: peripheral blood. The sequence derives from a man in his forties with active or convalescent COVID-19.

The nucleotide sequence reads as follows: TGTGCCTGGAGTGCTGGAGGGAGCAGAGAAGAGACCCAGTACTTC. Its protein is CAWSAGGSREETQYF. This receptor chain uses TRBV30 and TRBJ2-5; possibly the D gene is TRBD2, per 6 matching bases. The CDR3 runs 15 residues from the cysteine to the phenylalanine. The sequence is cut down to CDR3 DNA, 45 bases in frame from base 1. V is clipped by 1 base and J by 3 bases, and the sequence between their germline boundaries is 15 bases long. In the germline V gene (reference sequence), CDR1 corresponds to GTSNPN and CDR2 to SVGIG.